This TCR beta chain was recorded in a study of cytomegalovirus exposure and HLA in healthy donors. Notes on the study in general: As a later analysis showed, a missense DCLRE1C variant was linked to trimming of TCR beta V- and J-genes. Sequencing likely generated an artifact that appeared as a cluster of highly shared sequence variants. Further analysis was carried out later, and it showed several of the most significant clusters appearing linked to common viral pathogens.

Points on this clone: As yet, its antigen is unknown.

The CDR3 sequence is 13 residues long. Germline V gene data show CDR1 as SGHRS and CDR2 as YFSETQ. The ends lost 4 bases at V and 3 bases at J; junction bases unmatched: 2. The PCR ran on 60 Vbeta and 13 Jbeta primers. Original processing notes: Counted up in a later analysis, unique TCR beta chains came to about 83 million, with around 9.9 million shared. TCRdb's copy holds only in-frame clones and misses some; the assay was immunoSEQ multiplex PCR. V and J calls and clone size follow that table, whereas D and trimming were derived from the DNA. The sample has roughly 150,000 clones, approximately 71% seen once.

V gene TRBV5-1 combines with J gene TRBJ2-7; TRBD1 agrees at 9 bases. The sequenced sample was PBMCs. The clonotype originates from a man between 18 and 29 years old in good health and CMV-seropositive. The CDR3 DNA sequence: TGCGCCAGCAGCAGGGGACAGGGCTACGAGCAGTACTTC. It is translated as CASSRGQGYEQYF.